What follows describes a single TCR beta chain. Its recognized antigen is unknown. Base qualities were left out, and no much larger clone turns up one base away. The sample originates from a study of shared clonotypes between healthy human individuals (dated by TCRdb to the early 2020s). Concerning the study at large: The cohort included a few men and two women between 18 and 49 years of age. To estimate repertoire size and how much clonotype sharing occurs between individuals, the study deeply sequenced the blood TCR repertoires of a handful of healthy adults. Libraries were prepared and TCR repertoires were sequenced by different laboratories using diverse techniques, in order to increase sequencing depth and limit assay-specific biases. Leukapheresis yielded between about 0.85 and 10 billion PBMCs per donor. General findings and caveats noted by the study authors: The genetic and exposure-history diversity represented was limited by the small number of donors. Pairwise subsampling indicated that sequencing depth was expected to affect the degree of clonotype sharing among donors. Sampling was limited to blood, and TCR repertoires in tissue likely differ from TCR repertoires in blood.

The germline V and J ends show losses of 1 base and 5 bases respectively, and no gene match explains 8 bases of the junction. For CDR1 and CDR2, the germline V gene (reference sequence) lists LNHNV and YYDKDF. Measured from the cysteine to the phenylalanine, the CDR3 is 16 residues long. CDR3 DNA is the only sequence kept; it has 48 bases, read in frame from the first base. Using the deep immunoSEQ assay, TCR CDR3 regions were amplified from genomic DNA by multiplex PCR. Extracted genomic DNA from each cell subset was spread evenly across all wells of several immunoSEQ 96-well plates, with each plate serving as a replicate. For unsorted PBMC, around 300 ng genomic DNA, equal to about 30,000 T cell genomes, was loaded into each replicate PCR. Unsorted PBMC genomic DNA was sequenced across ten immunoSEQ deep assay plates. Purified libraries were measured with a Qubit 3.0 fluorometer, size-checked on a Bioanalyzer 2100, and measured again with the KAPA Library Quantification kit. Every immunoSEQ 96-well plate was sequenced on a separate single-read 150-cycle Illumina NextSeq 550 flow cell. On the study's bioinformatics: Because only junctional sequences without quality scores were contained in the immunoSEQ output, filtering matching that applied to full-length reads could not be performed. To assign V/J genes and CDR3, sequences were annotated against IMGT germline references using PyIR, a Python wrapper for IgBLAST v1.9. Reads were filtered out if the reads had weak V/J assignments (E-value above 1e-6), no CDR3, stop codons, out-of-frame junctions, or ambiguous translated residues. V3J clonotypes were defined by identical inferred V gene, J gene, and CDR3 amino acid sequence. Percentage overlap between repertoires was computed as shared unique clonotypes divided by the size of the smaller repertoire. Repertoire richness was assessed with RTK rarefaction, the Chao1 estimator, and Recon v2.1 estimates of unobserved clonotypes. The source is immuneACCESS, and TCRdb retained only in-frame sequences with V and J called. Part of the clones is not carried over; for the studies checked, unresolved V genes explain less than half of this, and the remainder is unexplained. The DNA gave D and trimming, while V, J and clone size come from that table. The sample includes about 530,000 clones, with 75% to 80% observed a single time. Of the sample, 9.5% to 15% falls within the top ten clones.

The donors were healthy, HIV-negative adults with no recently reported acute infections or vaccinations. Every donor was a Caucasian adult residing in Nashville, Tennessee, USA. In the unsorted samples, some 100 million PBMCs were counted, and genomic DNA was extracted using the QIAamp DNA Blood Mini kit. Blood was obtained by leukapheresis, after which PBMCs were separated by Ficoll-Histopaque density gradient centrifugation and cryopreserved in liquid nitrogen vapor phase. The chain is made from TRBV15 and TRBJ1-5; the junction holds 7 bases that match TRBD1. The clonotype was recovered from a woman between 35 and 50 years old in good health. Some clones in this sample may be carry-over from other donors' samples. Sequencing was done on a sample of PBMCs. The nucleotide sequence is given as TGTGCCACCAGCAGAGCGAGACAGGGTCTGCATCAGCCCCAGCATTTT. Translated, this gives CATSRARQGLHQPQHF.